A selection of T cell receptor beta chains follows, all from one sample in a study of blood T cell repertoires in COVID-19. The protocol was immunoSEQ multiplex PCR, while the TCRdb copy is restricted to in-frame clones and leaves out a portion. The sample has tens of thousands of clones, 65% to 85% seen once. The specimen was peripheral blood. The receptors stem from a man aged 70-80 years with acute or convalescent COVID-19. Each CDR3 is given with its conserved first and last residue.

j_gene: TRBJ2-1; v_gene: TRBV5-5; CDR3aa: CASSLELSSYNEQFF
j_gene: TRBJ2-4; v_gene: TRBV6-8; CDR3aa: CASNLGGDMSYF
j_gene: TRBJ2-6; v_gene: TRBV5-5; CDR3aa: CASSLGTGPSGANVLTF
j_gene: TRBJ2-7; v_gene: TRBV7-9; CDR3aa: CASSPGQGYEQYF
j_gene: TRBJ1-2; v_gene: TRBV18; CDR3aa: CASSPDSNYGYTF
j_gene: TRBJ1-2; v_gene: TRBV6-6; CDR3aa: CASSYPDRVEGYTF
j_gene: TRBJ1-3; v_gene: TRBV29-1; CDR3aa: CSVANLEVSGNTIYF
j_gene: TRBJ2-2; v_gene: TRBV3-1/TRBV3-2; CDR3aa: CASSPRDRGDTGELFF
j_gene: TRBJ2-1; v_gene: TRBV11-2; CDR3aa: CASSLGRGGSSYNEQFF
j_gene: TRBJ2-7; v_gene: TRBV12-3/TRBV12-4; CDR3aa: CASSFPGTYEQYF
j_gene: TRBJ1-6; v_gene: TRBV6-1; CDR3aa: CASSDAPGTYNSPLHF
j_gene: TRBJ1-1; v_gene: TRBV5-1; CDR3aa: CASSLFTGNTEAFF
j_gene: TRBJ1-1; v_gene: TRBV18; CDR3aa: CASSPGLTEAFF
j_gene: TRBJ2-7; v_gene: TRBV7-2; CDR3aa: CASSTTGTSGTSYEQYF
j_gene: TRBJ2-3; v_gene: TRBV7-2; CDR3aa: CASSPRFSGGYTQYF
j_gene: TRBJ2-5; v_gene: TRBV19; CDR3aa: CASSGTVKETQYF
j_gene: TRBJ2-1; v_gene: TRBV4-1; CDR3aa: CASSQLTSKGTSYNEQFF
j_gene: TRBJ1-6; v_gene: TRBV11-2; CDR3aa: CASSFGTGGQSPLHF
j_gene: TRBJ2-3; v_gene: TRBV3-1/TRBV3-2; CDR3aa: CASSPLLAGGRRDTQYF
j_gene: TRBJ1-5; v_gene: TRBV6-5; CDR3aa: CASRRQGDQPQHF